These 10 T cell receptor beta chains were sequenced from one sample in a study of regulatory T cells in long-lasting Graves disease. Both iRepertoire HTBI primers and Arm-PCR of CDR3 regions were used to build the TCR beta libraries. TCRdb reprocessed the multiplex PCR reads with MiXCR, giving one entry per CDR3 protein. Of approximately 400,000 distinct CDR3 sequences in the sample, approximately 23% were seen once. Time point given: persistent/refractory GD, antithyroid drugs over 5 years with positive TRAb. Researchers made the TCR library from RNA that was extracted from PBMCs. Source: peripheral blood mononuclear cells (PBMCs), taken when the disease was refractory, from a patient treated with antithyroid drugs. Receptors were obtained from a woman aged 35 to 49 with Graves disease.

This clonotype has just a few counts. The V gene is TRBV5-1, the J gene TRBJ2-1; 15 bases agree with TRBD2. V trimming: 3 bases; J trimming: 8 bases; junction bases outside the gene matches: 6. This CDR3 has 16 amino acids. Germline-derived CDR1 and CDR2 are SGHRS and YFSETQ. The CDR3 is CASSWTSGRASYEQFF. The CDR3 nucleotides read TGCGCCAGCAGCTGGACTAGCGGGAGGGCCTCCTATGAGCAGTTCTTC.

This clonotype was observed a handful of times. This chain uses TRBV9 with TRBJ1-1; D is undetermined. The germline CDR1 and CDR2 sequences are SGDLS and YYNGEE. V was trimmed by 3 bases and J by 4 bases, leaving 16 bases between them. CDR3 length: 15 residues. Here the CDR3 DNA reads TGTGCCAGCAGCGGTCCAGGTGAGAGAGGCACTGAAGCTTTCTTT. Translation gives CASSGPGERGTEAFF. The full variable domain, with the rest looked up from reference TRBV9 and TRBJ1-1, is DSGVTQTPKHLITATGQRVTLRCSPRSGDLSVYWYQQSLDQGLQFLIQYYNGEERAKGNILERFSAQQFPDLHSELNLSSLELGDSALYFCASSGPGERGTEAFFGQGTRLTVV.

This chain uses TRBV5-1 with TRBJ2-5, with 9 bases matching TRBD1. After removal of 4 bases from V and 5 bases from J, the junction contained 9 bases not matched to a gene. Germline V gives CDR1 SGHRS, CDR2 YFSETQ. This CDR3 spans 15 amino acids. CDR3 sequence reads: CASSPGQGSRETQYF. In nucleotides, the CDR3 is TGCGCCAGCAGCCCCGGACAGGGGAGCCGGGAGACCCAGTACTTC.

The genes are TRBV25-1 and TRBJ1-1; the D gene is possibly TRBD1 (5 bases). Trimming left V 3 bases short and J 1 base short, with 15 bases between. This CDR3 has 16 residues. Germline assignment: CDR1 MGHDK and CDR2 SYGVNS. CDR3 region: CASSDNLGGGNTEAFF. DNA for the CDR3: TGTGCCAGCAGTGACAACCTGGGGGGGGGGAACACTGAAGCTTTCTTT.

The chain uses TRBV5-1 and TRBJ1-4, with no clear D. The CDR3 sequence is 14 residues long. Germline CDR1 reads SGHRS; CDR2 reads YFSETQ. V was clipped by 4 bases and J by 8 bases, with 15 bases between them. The CDR3 sequence is CASSPVSLGEKLFF. The CDR3 DNA follows: TGCGCCAGCAGCCCCGTTTCACTGGGGGAAAAACTGTTTTTT.

There are a few counts of this clonotype. This chain joins TRBV5-6 and TRBJ1-6; no clear D. Germline V lookup: CDR1 SGHDT, CDR2 YYEEEE. The CDR3 contains 12 residues. Trimming removed 0 bases at V and 9 bases at J, with 4 bases between. CDR3 loop: CASSLARSPLHF. CDR3 DNA sequence: TGTGCCAGCAGCTTGGCCCGTTCACCCCTCCACTTT.

In its sample, this clonotype was seen a few times. The CDR3 region has the DNA TGCAGTGCCTTGTCGGGAATCGGAGTTGCGGAGCAGTACTTC. As protein: CSALSGIGVAEQYF. V usage is TRBV20-1 and J usage is TRBJ2-7; TRBD2 is a possible D gene (5 bases). Germline lookup yields CDR1 DFQATT and CDR2 SNEGSKA (reference sequence). The CDR3 is 14 residues long. V dropped 6 bases and J dropped 7 bases, with 22 bases sitting between them.

In the case of this clonotype: With a much larger clone just one base away, this may be a read error. The V and J genes are TRBV2 and TRBJ1-2, with D uncertain. CDR3 length equals 14 residues. CDR1 is SNHLY and CDR2 is FYNNEI in the germline V gene. Trimming cost V 4 bases and J 8 bases, with 17 bases left between them. In DNA, the CDR3 is TGTGCCAGCAGTGGAGCGCATAGGACGGAGGGCTACACCTTC. This sequence encodes CASSGAHRTEGYTF.

This clonotype was observed at least ten times. This sequence joins TRBV27 and TRBJ2-7; 10 bases agree with TRBD1. CDR3 size: 17 residues. The germline gives CDR1 MNHEY, CDR2 SMNVEV (reference sequence). With 0 bases clipped from V and 2 bases from J, the junction kept 7 bases outside the gene matches. CDR3 coding DNA: TGTGCCAGCAGTTTATCGTCTGGGGACAGGGGCACCTACGAGCAGTACTTC. It encodes CASSLSSGDRGTYEQYF.

This clonotype was counted many times. The chain has TRBV7-6 and TRBJ2-5; 11 bases line up with TRBD1. Germline V lookup: CDR1 SGHVS, CDR2 FNYEAQ. The CDR3 spans 15 residues. Trimming cost V 0 bases and J 5 bases; bases outside gene matches: 2. CDR3 in DNA: TGTGCCAGCAGCTTAGCGGGACAGGGGGGCGAGACCCAGTACTTC. The encoded protein is CASSLAGQGGETQYF.